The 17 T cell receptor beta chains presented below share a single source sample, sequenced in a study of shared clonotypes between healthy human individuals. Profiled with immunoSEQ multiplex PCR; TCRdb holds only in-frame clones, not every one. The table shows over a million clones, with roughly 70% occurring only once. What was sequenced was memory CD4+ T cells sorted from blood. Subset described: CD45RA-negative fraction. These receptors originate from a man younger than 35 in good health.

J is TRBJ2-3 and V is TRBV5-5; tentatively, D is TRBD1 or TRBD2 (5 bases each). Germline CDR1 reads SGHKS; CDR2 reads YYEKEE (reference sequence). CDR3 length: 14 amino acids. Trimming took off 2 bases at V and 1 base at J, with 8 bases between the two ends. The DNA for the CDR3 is TGTGCCAGCAGCTTTCGAGGGGGCACAGATACGCAGTATTTT. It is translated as CASSFRGGTDTQYF. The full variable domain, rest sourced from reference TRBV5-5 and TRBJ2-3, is DAGVTQSPTHLIKTRGQQVTLRCSPISGHKSVSWYQQVLGQGPQFIFQYYEKEERGRGNFPDRFSARQFPNYSSELNVNALLLGDSALYLCASSFRGGTDTQYFGPGTRLTVL.

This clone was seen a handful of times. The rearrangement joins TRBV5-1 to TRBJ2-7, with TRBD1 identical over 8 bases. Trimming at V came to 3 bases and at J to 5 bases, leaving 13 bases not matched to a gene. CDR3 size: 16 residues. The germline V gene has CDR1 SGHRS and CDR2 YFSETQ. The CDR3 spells CASSWGPQGALNEQYF. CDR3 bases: TGCGCCAGCAGCTGGGGCCCGCAGGGGGCGTTAAACGAGCAGTACTTC.

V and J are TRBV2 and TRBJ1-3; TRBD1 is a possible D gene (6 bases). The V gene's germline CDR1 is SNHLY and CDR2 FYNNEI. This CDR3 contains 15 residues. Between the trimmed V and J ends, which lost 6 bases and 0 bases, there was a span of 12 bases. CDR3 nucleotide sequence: TGTGCCAGCAGACCCCAGGGGAGCTCTGGAAACACCATATATTTT. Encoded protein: CASRPQGSSGNTIYF. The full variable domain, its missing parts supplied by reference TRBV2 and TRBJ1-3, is EPEVTQTPSHQVTQMGQEVILRCVPISNHLYFYWYRQILGQKVEFLVSFYNNEISEKSEIFDDQFSVERPDGSNFTLKIRSTKLEDSAMYFCASRPQGSSGNTIYFGEGSWLTVV.

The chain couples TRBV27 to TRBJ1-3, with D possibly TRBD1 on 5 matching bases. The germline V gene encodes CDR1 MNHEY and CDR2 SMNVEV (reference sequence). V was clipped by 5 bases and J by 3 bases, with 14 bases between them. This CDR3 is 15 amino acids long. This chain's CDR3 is CASSPLGGFGNTIYF. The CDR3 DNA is TGTGCCAGCAGTCCCTTGGGGGGGTTTGGAAACACCATATATTTT.

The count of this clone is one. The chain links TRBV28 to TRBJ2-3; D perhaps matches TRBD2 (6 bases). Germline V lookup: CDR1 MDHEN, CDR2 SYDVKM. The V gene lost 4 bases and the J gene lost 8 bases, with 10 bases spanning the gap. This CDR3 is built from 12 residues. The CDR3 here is CASSSGGSTQYF. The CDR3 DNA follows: TGTGCCAGCAGTTCAGGAGGGAGTACGCAGTATTTT.

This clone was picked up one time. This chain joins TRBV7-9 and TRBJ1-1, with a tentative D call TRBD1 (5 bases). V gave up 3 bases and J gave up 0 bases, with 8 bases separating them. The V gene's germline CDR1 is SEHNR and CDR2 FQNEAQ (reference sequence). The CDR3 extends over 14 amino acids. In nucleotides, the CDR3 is TGTGCCAGCAGCTTCTCAGGGCTGAACACTGAAGCTTTCTTT. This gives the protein CASSFSGLNTEAFF. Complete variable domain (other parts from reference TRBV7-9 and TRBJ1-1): DTGVSQNPRHKITKRGQNVTFRCDPISEHNRLYWYRQTLGQGPEFLTYFQNEAQLEKSRLLSDRFSAERPKGSFSTLEIQRTEQGDSAMYLCASSFSGLNTEAFFGQGTRLTVV.

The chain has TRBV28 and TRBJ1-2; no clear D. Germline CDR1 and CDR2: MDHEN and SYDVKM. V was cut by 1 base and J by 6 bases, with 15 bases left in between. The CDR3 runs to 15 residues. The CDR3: CASSLSGYFWDGYTF. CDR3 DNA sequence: TGTGCCAGCAGTTTATCGGGATATTTCTGGGATGGCTACACCTTC.

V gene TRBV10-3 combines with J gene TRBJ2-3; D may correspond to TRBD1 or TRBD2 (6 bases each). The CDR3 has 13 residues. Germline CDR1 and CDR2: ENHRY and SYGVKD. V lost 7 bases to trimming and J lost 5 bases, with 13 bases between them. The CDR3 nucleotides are TGTGCCATCAACGAAAGGGGGGAAGATACGCAGTATTTT. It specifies CAINERGEDTQYF.

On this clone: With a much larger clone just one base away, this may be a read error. CDR3 residues: CASSQTDTQYF. CDR3 in DNA: TGTGCCAGCAGCCAAACAGATACGCAGTATTTT. This chain connects TRBV11-3 to TRBJ2-3; D call uncertain. CDR1 and CDR2 (germline): SGHNT, YENEEA. The CDR3 loop spans 11 amino acids. V lost 5 bases, J lost 3 bases, and 3 bases lay in between.

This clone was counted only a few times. The CDR3 reads CASSEVGYGYTF. CDR3 in DNA: TGTGCCAGCAGTGAAGTGGGGTATGGCTACACCTTC. The V gene is TRBV6-1, the J gene TRBJ1-2; D is unresolved. Germline lookup yields CDR1 MNHNS and CDR2 SASEGT. The ends were cut back, 1 base at V and 5 bases at J, with 5 bases in the middle. There are 12 residues in the CDR3.

In DNA form, the CDR3 reads TGTGCCAGCAGCTCCTCTTGGCCCGCCTCTAATGAAAAACTGTTTTTT. It is translated as CASSSSWPASNEKLFF. This chain uses TRBV28 with TRBJ1-4, with D unclear. The V and J ends lost 6 bases and 3 bases respectively, with 17 bases between them. Germline V gene data show CDR1 as MDHEN and CDR2 as SYDVKM. The CDR3 loop spans 16 amino acids.

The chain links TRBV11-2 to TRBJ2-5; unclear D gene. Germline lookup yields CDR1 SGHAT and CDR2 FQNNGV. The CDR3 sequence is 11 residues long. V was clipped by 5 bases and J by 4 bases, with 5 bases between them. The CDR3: CASSPRETQYF. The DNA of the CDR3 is TGTGCCAGCAGCCCAAGAGAGACCCAGTACTTC. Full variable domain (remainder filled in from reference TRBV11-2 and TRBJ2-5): EAGVAQSPRYKIIEKRQSVAFWCNPISGHATLYWYQQILGQGPKLLIQFQNNGVVDDSQLPKDRFSAERLKGVDSTLKIQPAKLEDSAVYLCASSPRETQYFGPGTRLLVL.

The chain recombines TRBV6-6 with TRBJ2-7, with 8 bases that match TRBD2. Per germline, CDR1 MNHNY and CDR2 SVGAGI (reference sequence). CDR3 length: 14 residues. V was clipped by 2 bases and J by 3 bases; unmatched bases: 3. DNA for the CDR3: TGTGCCAGCAGTTACCGGGCGGGGGGCTACGAGCAGTACTTC. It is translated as CASSYRAGGYEQYF.

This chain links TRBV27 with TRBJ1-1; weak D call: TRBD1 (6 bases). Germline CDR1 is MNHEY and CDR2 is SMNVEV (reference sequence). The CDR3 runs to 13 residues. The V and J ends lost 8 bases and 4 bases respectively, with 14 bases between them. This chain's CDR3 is CASRTTGFTEAFF. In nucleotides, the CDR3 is TGTGCCAGCCGCACGACAGGCTTCACTGAAGCTTTCTTT.

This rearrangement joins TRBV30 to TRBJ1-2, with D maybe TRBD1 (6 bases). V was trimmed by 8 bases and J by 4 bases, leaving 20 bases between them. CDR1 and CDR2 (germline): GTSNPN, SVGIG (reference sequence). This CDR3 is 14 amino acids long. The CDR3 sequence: CAQSGGLHLYGYTF. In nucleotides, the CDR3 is TGTGCCCAAAGCGGGGGGCTACACCTCTATGGCTACACCTTC.

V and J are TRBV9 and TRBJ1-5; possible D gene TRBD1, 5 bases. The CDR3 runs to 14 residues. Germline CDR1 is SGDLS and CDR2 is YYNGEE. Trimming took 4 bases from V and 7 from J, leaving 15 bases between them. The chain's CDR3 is CASSRTGGEQPQHF. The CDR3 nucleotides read TGTGCCAGCAGCCGAACGGGGGGGGAACAGCCCCAGCATTTT.

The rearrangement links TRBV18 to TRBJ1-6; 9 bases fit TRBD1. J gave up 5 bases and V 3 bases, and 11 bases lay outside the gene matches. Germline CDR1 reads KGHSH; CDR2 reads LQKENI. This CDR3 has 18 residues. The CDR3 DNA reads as TGTGCCAGCTCACCGATCGGACAGGGGAGTCGTGATAATTCACCCCTCCACTTT. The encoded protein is CASSPIGQGSRDNSPLHF. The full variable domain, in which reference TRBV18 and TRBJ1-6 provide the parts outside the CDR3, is NAGVMQNPRHLVRRRGQEARLRCSPMKGHSHVYWYRQLPEEGLKFMVYLQKENIIDESGMPKERFSAEFPKEGPSILRIQQVVRGDSAAYFCASSPIGQGSRDNSPLHFGNGTRLTVT.